The 20 T cell receptor beta chains in this list originate from one sample, sequenced in a study of T-cell reconstitution after alpha-beta-depleted transplantation in children. The TCRbeta library was prepared with unique molecular identifiers. TCRdb ran MiXCR on the PCR reads and lists one entry per CDR3 protein. The table shows fewer than 450,000 distinct CDR3 sequences, with around 15% occurring only once. The sample consisted of PBMCs, mostly from graft donor cells, taken 360 days after TCRalphabeta/CD19-depleted stem cell transplant. The source is a male patient between 2 and 15 years old who had a stem cell transplant for acute lymphoblastic leukemia, so the T cells may come from the graft donor.

This clonotype came up many times. This chain links TRBV20-1 with TRBJ2-2; 10 bases align to TRBD2. V dropped 1 base and J dropped 4; count of bases not matched to a gene: 0. Germline CDR1 and CDR2: DFQATT and SNEGSKA (reference sequence). The CDR3 has 14 amino acids. CDR3 loop: CSARVAGGTGELFF. CDR3 sequence (DNA): TGCAGTGCTAGAGTAGCGGGAGGCACCGGGGAGCTGTTTTTT.

The rearrangement links TRBV7-6 to TRBJ2-1; D is undetermined. Per the germline V gene, CDR1 is SGHVS and CDR2 is FNYEAQ. The CDR3 contains 14 residues. V lost 1 base, J lost 11 bases, and 15 bases lay in between. DNA for the CDR3: TGTGCCAGCAGCTTAGACTTATTTACAATGCAGCAGTTCTTC. It codes for CASSLDLFTMQQFF.

V is TRBV27 and J is TRBJ2-7; 9 nucleotides line up with TRBD2. The CDR3 is made up of 17 amino acids. After removal of 5 bases from V and 0 bases from J, the junction contained 11 bases not matched to a gene. CDR1 MNHEY and CDR2 SMNVEV come from the germline V gene (reference sequence). Here the CDR3 reads CASSVGLAQLGSYEQYF. CDR3 DNA sequence: TGTGCCAGCAGTGTGGGACTAGCTCAATTGGGCTCCTACGAGCAGTACTTC.

The sample holds a few counts of this clonotype. This sequence joins TRBV7-9 and TRBJ2-7; 7 bases are a match to TRBD1. Germline CDR1 and CDR2: SEHNR and FQNEAQ (reference sequence). This CDR3 spans 14 amino acids. The junction had 7 bases not matched to a gene; V was cut back by 3 bases and J by 5 bases. The CDR3 bases are TGTGCCAGCAGCTTCCGGCAGGGGGACCACGAGCAGTACTTC. Amino acid sequence: CASSFRQGDHEQYF.

The rearrangement joins TRBV12-3 or TRBV12-4 to TRBJ1-3; the match to TRBD1 covers 7 bases. J lost 3 bases, V lost 6 bases, and 8 bases had no gene match. This CDR3 is 15 amino acids long. CDR3 nucleotide sequence: TGTGCCAGCAGCCAGACCGGGACAGTTGGAAACACCATATATTTT. It is translated as CASSQTGTVGNTIYF.

This clonotype was detected once. The chain carries TRBV9 and TRBJ2-5, with TRBD2 as a possible D gene (7 bases). The CDR3 covers 15 residues. V shed 4 bases and J shed 5 bases, with 18 bases lying between them. Germline V CDR1 and CDR2: SGDLS, YYNGEE. CDR3 region: CASSSLRGRGETQYF. CDR3 coding DNA: TGTGCCAGCAGCTCCCTCCGGGGGAGGGGGGAGACCCAGTACTTC.

The sample holds many counts of this clonotype. The V call is TRBV9, the J call TRBJ2-1; D gene unclear. The V end lost 0 bases, the J end lost 0 bases, and 7 bases lay between the germline ends. The length of the CDR3 is 15 residues. Germline V gives CDR1 SGDLS, CDR2 YYNGEE. CDR3 DNA: TGTGCCAGCAGCGTAGACTCTTACTCCTACAATGAGCAGTTCTTC. Its translation is CASSVDSYSYNEQFF.

V usage is TRBV12-5 and J usage is TRBJ2-3; 8 nucleotides line up with TRBD1. V dropped 4 bases and J dropped 4; count of bases not matched to a gene: 4. The germline CDR1 and CDR2 sequences are LGHNT and FRNRAP. This CDR3 comprises 14 residues. The CDR3 coding sequence is TGTGCTAGTGGTTCCCGACAGGGGCCAGATACGCAGTATTTT. Amino acids: CASGSRQGPDTQYF.

This clonotype has a handful of counts. This chain uses TRBV29-1 with TRBJ1-3, with 10 positions matching TRBD1. V lost 5 bases and J lost 0; bases outside the gene matches: 4. CDR1 is SQVTM, CDR2 ANQGSEA, per germline. The CDR3 extends over 15 amino acids. CDR3 DNA sequence: TGCAGCGTTACGACAGGGGGCATCTCTGGAAACACCATATATTTT. Residues: CSVTTGGISGNTIYF.

This clonotype occurred a few times. CDR3 region: CASSLVLGGLTGLLPYEQYF. The CDR3 DNA reads TGTGCCAGCAGCCTTGTCCTCGGGGGACTTACAGGACTCCTTCCCTACGAGCAGTACTTC. The chain recombines TRBV6-2 or TRBV6-3 with TRBJ2-7; D may be TRBD2 (6 bases). The CDR3 is 20 residues long. V lost 6 bases to trimming and J lost 2 bases, with 32 bases between them. Germline V gives CDR1 MNHEY, CDR2 SVGEGT.

This clonotype was observed a few times. The genes are TRBV5-1 and TRBJ1-5, with a weak D call TRBD1 (5 bases). Germline CDR1 and CDR2: SGHRS and YFSETQ. The germline V and J ends were trimmed by 2 bases and 0 bases, with 9 bases remaining between them. The CDR3 totals 15 residues. CDR3 DNA: TGCGCCAGCAGCTTATGGGGGGATAGCAATCAGCCCCAGCATTTT. Translated, it gives CASSLWGDSNQPQHF.

This chain uses TRBV6-1 with TRBJ2-5; TRBD2 is a possible D gene (6 bases). The CDR3 loop spans 14 amino acids. V was shortened by 4 bases and J by 5 bases, with 14 bases between the two germline ends. The germline CDR1 and CDR2 sequences are MNHNS and SASEGT. CDR3 DNA: TGTGCCAGCAGTGGGACTATTGGGCTCGAGACCCAGTACTTC. It encodes CASSGTIGLETQYF.

The chain couples TRBV7-3 to TRBJ2-3; TRBD1 might be the D (5 bases). Germline-derived CDR1 and CDR2 are SGHTA and FQGTGA. This CDR3 has 14 amino acids. Trimming removed 3 bases at V and 5 bases at J, with 12 bases between. The CDR3 bases are TGTGCCAGCAGCTTGGCGGACAATATAGATACGCAGTATTTT. Residues: CASSLADNIDTQYF.

This chain connects TRBV28 to TRBJ2-5; the D gene is possibly TRBD1 (6 bases). CDR1 and CDR2 from the germline V gene are MDHEN and SYDVKM. CDR3 length: 13 residues. The V end was cut by 4 bases, the J end by 5 bases, with 11 bases between. This CDR3 reads CASSSLDRETQYF. In nucleotides, the CDR3 is TGTGCCAGCAGTTCCTTAGACAGGGAGACCCAGTACTTC.

The chain uses TRBV24-1 and TRBJ2-7; 7 positions match TRBD1. Germline values: CDR1 KGHDR, CDR2 SFDVKD. This CDR3 is 13 amino acids long. The V segment lost 9 bases and the J segment 3 bases; nucleotides outside the gene matches: 7. CDR3 protein: CATGPGGYYEQYF. The CDR3 DNA sequence: TGTGCCACCGGCCCAGGGGGATACTACGAGCAGTACTTC.

There are a few counts of this clonotype. V gene TRBV20-1 combines with J gene TRBJ2-7; D remains unclear. CDR3 size: 10 residues. Trimming took off 6 bases at V and 4 bases at J, with 7 bases between the two ends. Germline V gene lookup returns CDR1 DFQATT and CDR2 SNEGSKA (reference sequence). For the CDR3, the DNA is TGCAGTGCCTTACTTTACGAGCAGTACTTC. This encodes CSALLYEQYF.

The chain combines TRBV10-3 with TRBJ2-5; 9 nucleotides match TRBD2. J was trimmed by 5 bases and V by 1 base; bases with no gene match: 23. Germline loops: CDR1 ENHRY, CDR2 SYGVKD. The CDR3 consists of 21 residues. CDR3 sequence (DNA): TGTGCCATCAGTGAGTTCGGCGCGGGGTACCTTAGCGGGAGAATTCAGGAGACCCAGTACTTC. Amino acid sequence: CAISEFGAGYLSGRIQETQYF.

V is TRBV3-1 and J is TRBJ1-5; D unresolved. V was clipped by 0 bases and J by 5 bases, with 5 bases between them. The CDR3 loop spans 13 amino acids. In germline, CDR1 is LGHDT, CDR2 YNNKEL (reference sequence). CDR3 nucleotide sequence: TGTGCCAGCAGCCAAGAACTCGATCAGCCCCAGCATTTT. Residues: CASSQELDQPQHF.

V usage is TRBV5-1 and J usage is TRBJ2-2; the D is unclear. This CDR3 comprises 15 residues. Germline CDR1 reads SGHRS; CDR2 reads YFSETQ. V was shortened by 6 bases and J by 2 bases, with 14 bases between the two germline ends. The CDR3 here is CASTIGQANTGELFF. CDR3 DNA: TGCGCCAGCACTATAGGGCAGGCCAACACCGGGGAGCTGTTTTTT.

In its sample, this clonotype was seen many times. V and J are TRBV5-1 and TRBJ1-1, with D possibly being TRBD1 (6 bases). V dropped 4 bases and J dropped 8 bases, with 9 bases sitting between them. The length of the CDR3 is 11 residues. Germline CDR1 reads SGHRS; CDR2 reads YFSETQ. In nucleotides, the CDR3 is TGCGCCAGCAGCCAGGACAGCGAAGCTTTCTTT. It is translated as CASSQDSEAFF.